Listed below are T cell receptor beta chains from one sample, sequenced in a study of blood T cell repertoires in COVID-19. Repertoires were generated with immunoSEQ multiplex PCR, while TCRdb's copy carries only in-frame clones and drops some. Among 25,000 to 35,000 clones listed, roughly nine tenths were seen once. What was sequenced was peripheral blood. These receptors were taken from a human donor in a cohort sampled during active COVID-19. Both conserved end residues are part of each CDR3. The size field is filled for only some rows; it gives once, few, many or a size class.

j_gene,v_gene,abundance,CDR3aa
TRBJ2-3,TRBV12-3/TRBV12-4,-,CASSPSTDTQYF
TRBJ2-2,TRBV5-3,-,CARSPPSGILTGELFF
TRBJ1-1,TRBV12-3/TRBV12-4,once,CASGEGVTEAFF
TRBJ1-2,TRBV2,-,CASSSQGARYGYTF
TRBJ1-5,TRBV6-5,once,CASSRAGGNQPQHF
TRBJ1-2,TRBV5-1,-,CASRLGDRGKNGYTF
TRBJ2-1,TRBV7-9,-,CASSPGGQNLGQFF
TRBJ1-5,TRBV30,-,CAWRASYGTVLNQPQHF
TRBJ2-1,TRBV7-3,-,CASSPTSGGNNEQFF
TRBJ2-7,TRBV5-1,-,CASSSGQIYEQYF
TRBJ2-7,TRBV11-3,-,CASSFSGLAGEEQYF
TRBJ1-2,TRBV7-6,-,CASSLEARGRGGYTF
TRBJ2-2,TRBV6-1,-,CASSETGQGGTGELFF
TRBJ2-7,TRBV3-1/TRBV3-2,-,CASSQGSIRSGRPYEQYF
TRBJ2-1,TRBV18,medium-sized,CAAPDSKTNEQFF
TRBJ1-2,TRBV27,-,CASSDRDVYGYTF
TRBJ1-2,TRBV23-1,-,CASSQSSPPWTERNYGYTF
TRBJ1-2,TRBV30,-,CAWSAGGGGGYTF
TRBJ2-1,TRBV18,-,CASSPGLAGREQFF
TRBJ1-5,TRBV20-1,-,CSASRGQGRQPQHF
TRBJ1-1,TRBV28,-,CASSLTTGSLNTEAFF
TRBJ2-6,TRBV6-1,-,CASSERGQDVSGANVLTF
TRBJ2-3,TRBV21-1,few,CASRVGQGTTDTQYF
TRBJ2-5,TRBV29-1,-,CSVNLEGAEETQYF
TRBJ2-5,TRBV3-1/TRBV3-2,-,CASSQDRETQYF
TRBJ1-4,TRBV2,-,CASSEEGGSGEKLFF